This TCR beta chain appears in the sequencing data of a study of blood T cells in healthy people across ages. It was with a sample-barcoded 5' primer and a J-beta primer mix that a second PCR of roughly 7 to 12 cycles was run. Using its own MiXCR run on the 5' RACE reads, TCRdb lists one record per CDR3 protein. This table has about 1,500,000 distinct CDR3 sequences, approximately 38% appearing once. CDR3 length: 15 amino acids. Trimming shortened V by 2 bases and J by 0 bases, and 8 bases separated the two germline ends. Germline CDR1 reads KGHSH; CDR2 reads LQKENI. The source is a woman under 30 in good health. The chain couples TRBV18 to TRBJ1-3, with a tentative D call TRBD1 (5 bases). What was sequenced was blood. Written as DNA, the CDR3 is TGTGCCAGCTCACCAGGGGCCAACTCTGGAAACACCATATATTTT. Translated: CASSPGANSGNTIYF. Variable domain in full (rest from reference TRBV18 and TRBJ1-3): NAGVMQNPRHLVRRRGQEARLRCSPMKGHSHVYWYRQLPEEGLKFMVYLQKENIIDESGMPKERFSAEFPKEGPSILRIQQVVRGDSAAYFCASSPGANSGNTIYFGEGSWLTVV.